The 12 T cell receptor beta chains listed next were all sequenced from one sample in a study of control samples from healthy donors and cancer patients. Data came from immunoSEQ multiplex PCR; TCRdb stores just in-frame clones and leaves some out. The sample lists some 130,000 clones; under 95% were seen once. Sequencing used PBMCs. These receptor sequences come from a man aged 50 to 60 with head and neck cancer.

The gene calls are TRBV29-1 and TRBJ2-5, with 8 bases identical to TRBD1. J gave up 5 bases and V 4 bases, and 15 bases lay outside the gene matches. The CDR3 length is 16 residues. Germline V CDR1 and CDR2: SQVTM, ANQGSEA. Here the CDR3 DNA reads TGCAGCGTTGCCGCGGGGTGGGACAGGTGGTTGGAGACCCAGTACTTC. Translated, it gives CSVAAGWDRWLETQYF.

This clone showed up just a few times. This chain links TRBV6-1 with TRBJ1-5, with D unresolved. The CDR3 extends over 13 amino acids. V lost 2 bases and J lost 7, with 9 bases in between. Germline lookup yields CDR1 MNHNS and CDR2 SASEGT. The CDR3 region is CASSENRGQPQHF. In DNA, the CDR3 is TGTGCCAGCAGTGAAAACCGGGGACAGCCCCAGCATTTT.

This chain uses TRBV6-6 with TRBJ1-2; D uncertain. Germline lookup yields CDR1 MNHNY and CDR2 SVGAGI (reference sequence). V lost 5 bases, J lost 6 bases, and 16 bases lay in between. CDR3 length: 14 amino acids. In DNA, the CDR3 is TGTGCCAGCAGTCCCTCGGGCGGGGAGGATGGCTACACCTTC. Translated, it gives CASSPSGGEDGYTF.

The genes are TRBV28 and TRBJ2-3, with D unclear. V was trimmed by 7 bases and J by 2 bases, leaving 10 bases between them. From germline, CDR1 is MDHEN and CDR2 SYDVKM. CDR3 length equals 13 residues. Written as DNA, the CDR3 is TGTGCCAGCATGTGGGTGAACACAGATACGCAGTATTTT. This translates into CASMWVNTDTQYF.

The chain is built from TRBV6-8 and TRBJ1-1; D may be TRBD1 (5 bases). There are 16 residues in the CDR3. V lost 4 bases and J 3 bases, leaving 18 bases between the germline ends. Germline V CDR1 and CDR2: MNHGY, SAAAGT. CDR3 loop: CASSFGIRDLDTEAFF. The CDR3 DNA sequence: TGTGCCAGCAGTTTTGGGATCAGGGACCTGGACACTGAAGCTTTCTTT.

The chain couples TRBV5-1 to TRBJ1-1; D not resolved. The CDR3 totals 13 residues. Between the trimmed V and J ends, which lost 2 bases and 1 base, there was a span of 6 bases. Germline CDR1 and CDR2: SGHRS and YFSETQ. CDR3 protein: CASSFSENTEAFF. CDR3 nucleotide sequence: TGCGCCAGCAGCTTCTCGGAGAACACTGAAGCTTTCTTT. Complete variable domain (other parts from reference TRBV5-1 and TRBJ1-1): KAGVTQTPRYLIKTRGQQVTLSCSPISGHRSVSWYQQTPGQGLQFLFEYFSETQRNKGNFPGRFSGRQFSNSRSEMNVSTLELGDSALYLCASSFSENTEAFFGQGTRLTVV.

This sequence joins TRBV18 and TRBJ1-2; D is undetermined. The germline CDR1 and CDR2 sequences are KGHSH and LQKENI. Trimming removed 4 bases at V and 1 base at J, with 13 bases between. CDR3 length: 15 residues. The CDR3 sequence: CASSLSLQLNYGYTF. The DNA of the CDR3 is TGTGCCAGCTCACTCTCCCTGCAGCTTAACTATGGCTACACCTTC. Using reference TRBV18 and TRBJ1-2 for the parts outside the CDR3, the full variable domain is NAGVMQNPRHLVRRRGQEARLRCSPMKGHSHVYWYRQLPEEGLKFMVYLQKENIIDESGMPKERFSAEFPKEGPSILRIQQVVRGDSAAYFCASSLSLQLNYGYTFGSGTRLTVV.

V and J are TRBV9 and TRBJ2-5, with 12 bases fitting TRBD1. Per germline, CDR1 SGDLS and CDR2 YYNGEE. This CDR3 region has 16 residues. V shed 4 bases and J 13 bases; nucleotides not matched to a gene: 17. CDR3 nucleotides: TGTGCCAGCAGCCCCTCGGGACAGGGGGCCCGTTCGGTCCGGTACTTC. This codes for CASSPSGQGARSVRYF.

The chain links TRBV30 to TRBJ2-7; maybe TRBD1 (5 bases). The CDR3 runs to 14 residues. V was clipped by 0 bases and J by 3 bases, with 12 bases between them. Germline CDR1 and CDR2: GTSNPN and SVGIG (reference sequence). The DNA of the CDR3 is TGTGCCTGGAGTGTCCCCCCAGGGTACTACGAGCAGTACTTC. Translation gives CAWSVPPGYYEQYF.

The chain uses TRBV7-6 and TRBJ2-2; D gene ambiguous. Germline CDR1 reads SGHVS; CDR2 reads FNYEAQ. This CDR3 has 15 amino acids. Trimming removed 2 bases at V and 3 bases at J, with 10 bases between. CDR3 region: CASSLLVGDTGELFF. In DNA, the CDR3 is TGTGCCAGCAGCTTACTAGTTGGAGACACCGGGGAGCTGTTTTTT.

The chain has TRBV19 and TRBJ1-5, with 7 bases lining up with TRBD1. The germline V gene encodes CDR1 LNHDA and CDR2 SQIVND (reference sequence). V dropped 7 bases and J dropped 4; count of bases not matched to a gene: 10. This CDR3 has 15 residues. CDR3 DNA: TGTGCCAGTACCTATAGGGACAGAGAAAATCAGCCCCAGCATTTT. This codes for CASTYRDRENQPQHF. Filled out from reference TRBV19 and TRBJ1-5, the complete variable domain reads DGGITQSPKYLFRKEGQNVTLSCEQNLNHDAMYWYRQDPGQGLRLIYYSQIVNDFQKGDIAEGYSVSREKKESFPLTVTSAQKNPTAFYLCASTYRDRENQPQHFGDGTRLSIL.

This clone came up once. The rearrangement links TRBV6-1 to TRBJ1-2; unclear D gene. This CDR3 has 14 amino acids. The V gene's germline CDR1 is MNHNS and CDR2 SASEGT. Trimming stripped 0 bases from V and 2 bases from J, with 7 bases between. CDR3 sequence: CASSEAMRNYGYTF. Written as DNA, the CDR3 is TGTGCCAGCAGTGAAGCGATGAGGAACTATGGCTACACCTTC.